This TCR beta chain comes out of a study of regulatory T cells in long-lasting Graves disease. Relying on iRepertoire HTBI primers and Arm-PCR of CDR3 regions, the team built TCR beta libraries. TCRdb reprocessed the multiplex PCR reads with MiXCR, giving one entry per CDR3 protein. The sample consists of 350,000 to 550,000 distinct CDR3 sequences, about 15% of them appearing once. The length of the CDR3 is 18 residues. Germline-derived CDR1 and CDR2 are LGHDT and YNNKEL (reference sequence). V was pared by 0 bases and J by 1 base, with 12 bases of the junction left unmatched. Time point denoted: newly diagnosed GD, antithyroid drugs for less than 3 months. RNA from PBMCs was the source of the TCR library. This clonotype has ten or more counts. These sequences were also reported in another study, on T cells in Graves' hyperthyroidism and ophthalmopathy.

The sample in question was peripheral blood mononuclear cells (PBMCs), obtained at new diagnosis, from a patient treated with antithyroid drugs. The TCR originated in a woman in her 30s with Graves disease. The V and J genes are TRBV3-1 and TRBJ2-7; 7 positions agree with TRBD1. The CDR3: CASSQETGTRRLSYEQYF. In nucleotides, the CDR3 is TGTGCCAGCAGCCAAGAGACAGGGACCCGGAGGCTTTCCTACGAGCAGTACTTC.